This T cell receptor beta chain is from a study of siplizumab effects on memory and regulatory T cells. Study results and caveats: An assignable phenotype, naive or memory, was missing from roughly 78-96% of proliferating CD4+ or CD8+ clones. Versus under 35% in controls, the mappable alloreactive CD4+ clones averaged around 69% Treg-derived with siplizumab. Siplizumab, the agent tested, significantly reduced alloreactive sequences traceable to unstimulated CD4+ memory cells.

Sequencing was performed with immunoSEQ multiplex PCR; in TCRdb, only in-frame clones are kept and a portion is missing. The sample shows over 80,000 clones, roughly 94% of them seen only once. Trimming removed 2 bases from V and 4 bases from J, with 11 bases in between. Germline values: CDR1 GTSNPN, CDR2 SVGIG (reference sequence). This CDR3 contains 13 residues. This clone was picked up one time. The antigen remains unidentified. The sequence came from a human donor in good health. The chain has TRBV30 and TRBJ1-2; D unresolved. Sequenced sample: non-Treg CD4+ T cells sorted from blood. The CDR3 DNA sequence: TGTGCCTGGAGTCGAGAGGGTGGCTATGGCTACACCTTC. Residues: CAWSREGGYGYTF.